These T cell receptor beta chains were read from a single sample in a study of T cell responses to AZD1222 COVID-19 vaccine. Libraries were prepared by immunoSEQ multiplex PCR; TCRdb keeps only in-frame clonotypes and omits some of them. The sample has some 96,000 clones; around 89% are singletons. Sample: peripheral blood, taken on day 0 of AZD1222 vaccination. Source of these receptors: an adult in good health. Each CDR3 is given with its conserved first and last residue. Fields, in order: J gene, V gene, clone size, D gene, CDR3 DNA, CDR3 protein. A D gene is named only where the DNA matches it firmly. Clone size appears in some rows only: once, few, many, or a class for an expanded clone.

J: TRBJ2-7
V: TRBV12-3/TRBV12-4
size: -
D: TRBD1
DNA: TGTGCCAGCAGTAGGGACAGCTACGAGCAGTACTTC
CDR3: CASSRDSYEQYF

J: TRBJ1-4
V: TRBV11-1
size: -
D: TRBD1
DNA: TGTGCCAGCAGCTCACCGGGGACAGCAGAAAAACTGTTTTTT
CDR3: CASSSPGTAEKLFF

J: TRBJ1-2
V: TRBV7-8
size: -
D: -
DNA: TGTGCCAGCAGCTTAGGCACCCTTGGGGGCTACACCTTC
CDR3: CASSLGTLGGYTF

J: TRBJ2-1
V: TRBV7-3
size: once
D: TRBD2
DNA: TGTGCCAGCAGCTTAACGAGGTCGAGCGGGAGTGGTAAGAATGAGCAGTTCTTC
CDR3: CASSLTRSSGSGKNEQFF

J: TRBJ2-7
V: TRBV19
size: -
D: TRBD2
DNA: TGTGCCAGTAGTTCGACTAGCGGGAGCGGTGGTAGTATTGGAGAGCAGTACTTC
CDR3: CASSSTSGSGGSIGEQYF

J: TRBJ1-6
V: TRBV4-1
size: -
D: TRBD1
DNA: TGCGCCAGCAGCCGTGCGACAGGGGATAATTCACCCCTCCACTTT
CDR3: CASSRATGDNSPLHF

J: TRBJ2-2
V: TRBV5-5
size: -
D: -
DNA: TGTGCCAGCAGCTTTACAGGGAACACCGGGGAGCTGTTTTTT
CDR3: CASSFTGNTGELFF

J: TRBJ1-4
V: TRBV5-1
size: -
D: -
DNA: TGCGCCAGCAGCTTGGCGCAGGGGAAGAATGAAAAACTGTTTTTT
CDR3: CASSLAQGKNEKLFF

J: TRBJ1-2
V: TRBV27
size: -
D: -
DNA: TGTGCCAGCAGTTCGAGGGTCGCTACGAGTGGCTACACCTTC
CDR3: CASSSRVATSGYTF

J: TRBJ2-1
V: TRBV4-3
size: -
D: -
DNA: TGCGCCAGCAGCCAAGAGCGAGTCGGGTATGAGCAGTTCTTC
CDR3: CASSQERVGYEQFF

J: TRBJ1-4
V: TRBV6-6
size: -
D: TRBD1
DNA: TGTGCCAGCAGTCAGGGACAGGGAGGCGAAAAACTGTTTTTT
CDR3: CASSQGQGGEKLFF

J: TRBJ1-6
V: TRBV5-4
size: few
D: -
DNA: TGTGCCAGCAGCCCGCGAGGAAGCAATTCACCCCTCCACTTT
CDR3: CASSPRGSNSPLHF

J: TRBJ2-7
V: TRBV7-3
size: -
D: -
DNA: TGTGCCAGCAGCTTACTTGTCGGGCAGGGCTACGAGCAGTACTTC
CDR3: CASSLLVGQGYEQYF

J: TRBJ1-1
V: TRBV18
size: -
D: -
DNA: TGTGCCAGCTCACAAGGTTCCACTGAAGCTTTCTTT
CDR3: CASSQGSTEAFF

J: TRBJ1-1
V: TRBV5-5
size: -
D: TRBD1
DNA: TGTGCCAGCAGCTTGGGGACAGGGCGGGACACTGAAGCTTTCTTT
CDR3: CASSLGTGRDTEAFF

J: TRBJ2-3
V: TRBV7-8
size: -
D: -
DNA: TGTGCCAGCAGTCGGGGGTCAGATACGCAGTATTTT
CDR3: CASSRGSDTQYF

J: TRBJ1-2
V: TRBV24-1
size: -
D: -
DNA: TGTGCCACCAGTGCTGGGATTAACTATGGCTACACCTTC
CDR3: CATSAGINYGYTF

J: TRBJ2-2
V: TRBV4-2
size: medium-sized
D: TRBD2
DNA: TGTGCCAGCAGCCAAGGGACTAGCGACACCGGGGAGCTGTTTTTT
CDR3: CASSQGTSDTGELFF

J: TRBJ1-6
V: TRBV5-4
size: -
D: TRBD1
DNA: TGTGCCAGCAGCCAAGGACAGGGGGGCCTTTCACCCCTCCACTTT
CDR3: CASSQGQGGLSPLHF

J: TRBJ2-3
V: TRBV30
size: -
D: -
DNA: TGTGCCTTCCTATATAAGGCGGGGGCAAATTCAGATACGCAGTATTTT
CDR3: CAFLYKAGANSDTQYF

J: TRBJ1-1
V: TRBV6-5
size: -
D: -
DNA: TGTGCCAGCAGTTACTCCAGGGGCACTGAAGCTTTCTTT
CDR3: CASSYSRGTEAFF

J: TRBJ1-5
V: TRBV25-1
size: -
D: -
DNA: TGTGCCAGCAGTGACAGGGACGAAGATCAGCCCCAGCATTTT
CDR3: CASSDRDEDQPQHF

J: TRBJ1-5
V: TRBV2
size: once
D: -
DNA: TGTGCCAGCAGTGATATTCTGGGGCTAACCAATCAGCCCCAGCATTTT
CDR3: CASSDILGLTNQPQHF

J: TRBJ1-4
V: TRBV28
size: -
D: -
DNA: TGTGCCAGCAGCCCGTATTTGAGGGCGGGGATCAAGGAAAAACTGTTTTTT
CDR3: CASSPYLRAGIKEKLFF

J: TRBJ1-3
V: TRBV5-1
size: once
D: -
DNA: TGCGCCAGCAGCTTGGACAGAAGCTCTGGAAACACCATATATTTT
CDR3: CASSLDRSSGNTIYF

J: TRBJ2-1
V: TRBV19
size: -
D: TRBD2
DNA: TGTGCCAGTAGTATTGGGAGCGGGAGTAATGAGCAGTTCTTC
CDR3: CASSIGSGSNEQFF

J: TRBJ2-2
V: TRBV18
size: -
D: TRBD2
DNA: TGTGCCAGCTCACCCCGGGAGGCGACCGGGGAGCTGTTTTTT
CDR3: CASSPREATGELFF

J: TRBJ1-2
V: TRBV28
size: -
D: -
DNA: TGTGCCAGCAGTTCGGGCCCCGGGGACTATGGCTACACCTTC
CDR3: CASSSGPGDYGYTF

J: TRBJ2-6
V: TRBV27
size: -
D: TRBD1
DNA: TGTGCCAGCAGTTTATCCCTTTTCCAGGGGGATACTGGGGCCAACGTCCTGACTTTC
CDR3: CASSLSLFQGDTGANVLTF

J: TRBJ1-2
V: TRBV5-1
size: few
D: TRBD1
DNA: TGCGCCAGCAGCAATCCGGGACAGGGGGTCTCTGGCTACACCTTC
CDR3: CASSNPGQGVSGYTF

J: TRBJ2-2
V: TRBV4-1
size: -
D: TRBD2
DNA: TGCGCCAGCAGCGCACGAGGGACTAGCGGTACCACCGGGGAGCTGTTTTTT
CDR3: CASSARGTSGTTGELFF

J: TRBJ2-2
V: TRBV30
size: -
D: -
DNA: TGTGCCTGGAGCCAACAGGGAACCGGGGAGCTGTTTTTT
CDR3: CAWSQQGTGELFF

J: TRBJ2-7
V: TRBV2
size: -
D: TRBD2
DNA: TGTGCCAGCTCCGGGGGGAGCAAATACGAGCAGTACTTC
CDR3: CASSGGSKYEQYF

J: TRBJ1-2
V: TRBV6-5
size: -
D: -
DNA: TGTGCCAGCATCCACGGGCCCGACAGCTATGGCTACACCTTC
CDR3: CASIHGPDSYGYTF

J: TRBJ1-4
V: TRBV5-1
size: -
D: TRBD1
DNA: TGCGCCAGCAGCCGCGAAGGGACAGGGGGCCAAAGGTTGTTTTTT
CDR3: CASSREGTGGQRLFF

J: TRBJ2-3
V: TRBV7-2
size: few
D: -
DNA: TGTGCCAGCAGCTCTACCAGTGCAAGCACAGATACGCAGTATTTT
CDR3: CASSSTSASTDTQYF

J: TRBJ2-2
V: TRBV7-6
size: -
D: TRBD2
DNA: TGTGCCAGCAGCCCAGGTGGTACTAGCGGGTTAACCGGGGAGCTGTTTTTT
CDR3: CASSPGGTSGLTGELFF

J: TRBJ2-5
V: TRBV28
size: once
D: -
DNA: TGTGCCAGCAGGAGCGGTCAAGAGACCCAGTACTTC
CDR3: CASRSGQETQYF

J: TRBJ2-7
V: TRBV11-2
size: -
D: TRBD2
DNA: TGTGCCAGCAGCTTAGGCGCTTTGGGGACTACCTTCTACGAGCAGTACTTC
CDR3: CASSLGALGTTFYEQYF

J: TRBJ1-2
V: TRBV27
size: -
D: TRBD1
DNA: TGTGCCAGCAGTTCAGGGGGTGTCTATGGCTACACCTTC
CDR3: CASSSGGVYGYTF

J: TRBJ2-1
V: TRBV6-2/TRBV6-3
size: -
D: -
DNA: TGTGCCAGCAGTTACTCGAGAGGGAGGAATGAGCAGTTCTTC
CDR3: CASSYSRGRNEQFF

J: TRBJ2-7
V: TRBV9
size: -
D: TRBD2
DNA: TGTGCCAGCAGCGTAGCAGTCGGGCTAGCGGCCGAGCAGTACTTC
CDR3: CASSVAVGLAAEQYF

J: TRBJ1-5
V: TRBV1
size: -
D: -
DNA: TGCACCAGCAGCCAACCCTTCAGGGCTTATAGCAATCAGCCCCAGCATTTT
CDR3: CTSSQPFRAYSNQPQHF

J: TRBJ2-7
V: TRBV28
size: -
D: TRBD1
DNA: TGTGCCAGCAGTTCGGCGGGACAGGGGTCCTACGAGCAGTACTTC
CDR3: CASSSAGQGSYEQYF

J: TRBJ1-6
V: TRBV11-1
size: -
D: -
DNA: TGTGCCAGCAGCTATACAGGATCACCCCTCCACTTT
CDR3: CASSYTGSPLHF

J: TRBJ1-1
V: TRBV2
size: -
D: -
DNA: TGTGCCAGCAGTGAAAGGAGTCACCTGAACACTGAAGCTTTCTTT
CDR3: CASSERSHLNTEAFF